Listed below are T cell receptor beta chains from one sample, sequenced in a study of cytomegalovirus exposure and HLA in healthy donors. This table comes from immunoSEQ multiplex PCR, and its TCRdb copy is limited to in-frame clones, with some not included. Of about 130,000 clones in the sample, approximately 84% were seen once. The material sequenced was PBMCs. The receptor set was obtained from a man in his late teens or twenties in good health and CMV-seropositive. CDR3s include the opening cysteine and the closing phenylalanine or tryptophan. D genes are given only for firm matches. Some rows mark clone size as missing; the rest say once, few, many or name a class of expanded clone.

j_gene | abundance | v_gene | d_gene | CDR3nt | CDR3aa
TRBJ2-5 | . | TRBV5-4 | TRBD2 | TGTGCCAGCAGCGTAGCGGGAGGAGAGACCCAGTACTTC | CASSVAGGETQYF
TRBJ1-1 | . | TRBV7-6 | TRBD1 | TGTGCCAGCAGCTTAGCGTCTAGGACAGGGGTCACTGAAGCTTTCTTT | CASSLASRTGVTEAFF
TRBJ2-5 | . | TRBV7-9 | TRBD2 | TGTGCCAGCAGCCCTGGGACTAGCGGTGACTTC | CASSPGTSGDF
TRBJ2-7 | medium-sized | TRBV6-6 | . | TGTGCCAGCAGTTATTCCGTCGAGCAGTACTTC | CASSYSVEQYF
TRBJ1-2 | . | TRBV7-2 | TRBD1 | TGTGCCAGCAGCCCGCCAGAGACAGGGGCGAATGGCTACACCTTC | CASSPPETGANGYTF
TRBJ2-3 | once | TRBV5-4 | TRBD1 | TGTGCCAGCAGCTTCAGGGACAGGGGCGCAGATACGCAGTATTTT | CASSFRDRGADTQYF
TRBJ2-5 | . | TRBV6-5 | . | TGTGCCAGCAGTTACTCTCGGGGGATAGAGACCCAGTACTTC | CASSYSRGIETQYF
TRBJ2-1 | . | TRBV6-1 | . | TGTGCCAGCAGTGAAGGGACTGAATACAATGAGCAGTTCTTC | CASSEGTEYNEQFF
TRBJ2-1 | . | TRBV9 | TRBD1 | TGTGCCAGCAGCGCCCACGGGACAGGGGACCCCTTTCAGTTCTTC | CASSAHGTGDPFQFF
TRBJ1-1 | . | TRBV10-3 | . | TGTGCCATCAGTGAGTCAGGGGCAAAGAGGACTGAAGCTTTCTTT | CAISESGAKRTEAFF
TRBJ2-2 | . | TRBV15 | TRBD2 | TGTGCCACCAGCAGAGCCCGGGGGGTCTACACCGGGGAGCTGTTTTTT | CATSRARGVYTGELFF
TRBJ2-3 | . | TRBV30 | . | TGTGCCTGGAGCGCGGGTTCGATTGCAGATACGCAGTATTTT | CAWSAGSIADTQYF
TRBJ2-2 | . | TRBV7-8 | . | TGTGCCAGCAGCTTATCGGCGGCGAACACCGGGGAGCTGTTTTTT | CASSLSAANTGELFF